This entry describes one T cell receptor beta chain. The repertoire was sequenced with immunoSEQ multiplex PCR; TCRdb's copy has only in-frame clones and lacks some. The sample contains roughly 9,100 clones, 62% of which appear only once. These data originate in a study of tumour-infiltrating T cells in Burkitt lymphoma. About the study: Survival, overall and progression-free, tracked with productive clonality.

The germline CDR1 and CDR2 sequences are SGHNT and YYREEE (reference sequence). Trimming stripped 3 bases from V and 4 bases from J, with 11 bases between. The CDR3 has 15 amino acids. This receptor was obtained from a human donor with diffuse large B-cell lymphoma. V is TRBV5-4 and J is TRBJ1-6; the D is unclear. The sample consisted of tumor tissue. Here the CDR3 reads CASSSYVEYNSPLHF. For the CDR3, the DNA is TGTGCCAGCAGCTCATACGTGGAGTATAATTCACCCCTCCACTTT.